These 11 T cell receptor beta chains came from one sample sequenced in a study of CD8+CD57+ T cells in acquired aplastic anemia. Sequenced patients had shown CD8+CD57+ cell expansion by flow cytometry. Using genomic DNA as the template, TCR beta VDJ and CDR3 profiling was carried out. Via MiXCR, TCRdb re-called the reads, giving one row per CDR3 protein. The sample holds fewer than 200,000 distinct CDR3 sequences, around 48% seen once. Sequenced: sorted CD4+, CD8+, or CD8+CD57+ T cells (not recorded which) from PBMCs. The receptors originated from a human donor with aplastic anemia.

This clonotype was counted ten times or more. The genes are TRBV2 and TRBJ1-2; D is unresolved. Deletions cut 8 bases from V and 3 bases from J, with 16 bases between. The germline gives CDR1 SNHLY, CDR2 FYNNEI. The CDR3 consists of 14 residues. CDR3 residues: CASGSVPPDYGYTF. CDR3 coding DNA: TGTGCCAGCGGATCCGTACCGCCCGACTATGGCTACACCTTC.

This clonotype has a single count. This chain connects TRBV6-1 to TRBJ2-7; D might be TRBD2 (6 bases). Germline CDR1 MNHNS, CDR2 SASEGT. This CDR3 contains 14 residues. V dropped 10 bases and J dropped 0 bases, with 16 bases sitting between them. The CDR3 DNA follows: TGTGCCACCTGGGCGGGATATACCTCCTACGAGCAGTACTTC. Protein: CATWAGYTSYEQYF.

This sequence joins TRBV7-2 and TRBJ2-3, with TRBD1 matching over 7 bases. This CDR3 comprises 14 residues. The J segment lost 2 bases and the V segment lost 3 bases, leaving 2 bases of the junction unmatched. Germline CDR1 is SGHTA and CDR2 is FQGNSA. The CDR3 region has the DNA TGTGCCAGCAGCTTGACAGGGCCCACAGATACGCAGTATTTT. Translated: CASSLTGPTDTQYF.

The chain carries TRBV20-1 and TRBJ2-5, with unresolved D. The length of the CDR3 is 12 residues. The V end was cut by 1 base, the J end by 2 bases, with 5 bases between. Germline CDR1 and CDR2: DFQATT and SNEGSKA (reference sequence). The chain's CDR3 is CSARVGQETQYF. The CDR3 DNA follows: TGCAGTGCTAGAGTTGGTCAAGAGACCCAGTACTTC.

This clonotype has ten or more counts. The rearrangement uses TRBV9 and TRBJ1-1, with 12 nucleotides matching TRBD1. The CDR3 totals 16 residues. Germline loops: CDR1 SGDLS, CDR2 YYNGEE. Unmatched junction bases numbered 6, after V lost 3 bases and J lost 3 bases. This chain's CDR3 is CASSEGTGGADTEAFF. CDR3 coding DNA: TGTGCCAGCAGCGAGGGGACAGGGGGCGCGGACACTGAAGCTTTCTTT.

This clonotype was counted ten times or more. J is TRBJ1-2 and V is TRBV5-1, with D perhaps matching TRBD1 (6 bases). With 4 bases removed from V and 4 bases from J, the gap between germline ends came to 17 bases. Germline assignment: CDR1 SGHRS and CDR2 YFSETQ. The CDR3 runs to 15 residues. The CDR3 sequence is CASSPSGGHLYGYTF. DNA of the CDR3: TGCGCCAGCAGCCCCAGTGGGGGACATCTCTATGGCTACACCTTC.

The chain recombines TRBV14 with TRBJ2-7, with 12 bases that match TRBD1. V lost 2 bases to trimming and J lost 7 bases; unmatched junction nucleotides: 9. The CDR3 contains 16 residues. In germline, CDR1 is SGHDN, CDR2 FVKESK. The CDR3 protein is CASSQSWGQGAKEQYF. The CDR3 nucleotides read TGTGCCAGCAGCCAAAGCTGGGGACAGGGGGCCAAGGAGCAGTACTTC.

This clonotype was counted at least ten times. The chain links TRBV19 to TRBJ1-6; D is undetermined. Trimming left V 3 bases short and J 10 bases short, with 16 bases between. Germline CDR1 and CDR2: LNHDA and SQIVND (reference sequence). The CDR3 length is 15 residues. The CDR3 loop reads CASSMKNQPVSPLHF. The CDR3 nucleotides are TGTGCCAGTAGTATGAAAAATCAGCCGGTCTCACCCCTCCACTTT.

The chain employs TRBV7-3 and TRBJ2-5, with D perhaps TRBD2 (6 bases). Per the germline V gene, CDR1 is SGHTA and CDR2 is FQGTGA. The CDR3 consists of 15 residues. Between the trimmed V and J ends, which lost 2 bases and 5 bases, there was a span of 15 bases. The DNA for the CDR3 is TGTGCCAGCAGCTTATGGGCGGGAAATGAGGAGACCCAGTACTTC. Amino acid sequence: CASSLWAGNEETQYF.

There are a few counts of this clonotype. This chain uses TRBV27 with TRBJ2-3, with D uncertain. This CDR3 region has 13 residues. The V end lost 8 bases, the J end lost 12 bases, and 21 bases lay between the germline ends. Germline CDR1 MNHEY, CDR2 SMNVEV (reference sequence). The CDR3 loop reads CASGSLTLGSQYF. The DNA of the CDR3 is TGTGCCAGCGGATCACTCACACTCGGATCCCAGTATTTT.

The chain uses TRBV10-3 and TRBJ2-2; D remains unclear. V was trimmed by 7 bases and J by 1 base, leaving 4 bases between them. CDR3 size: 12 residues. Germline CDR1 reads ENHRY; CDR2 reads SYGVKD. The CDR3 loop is CAIILNTGELFF. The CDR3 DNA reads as TGTGCCATCATCCTGAACACCGGGGAGCTGTTTTTT.